A single sample is the source of the 15 T cell receptor beta chains below, sequenced in a study of Ad26.COV2.S vaccination and SARS-CoV-2 variants. Here immunoSEQ multiplex PCR was the method, and the copy in TCRdb shows in-frame clones only, minus some. The sample has about 330,000 clones, 85% to 90% seen once. Treatment of the sample: some 20 received Ad26.COV2.S at low or high dose, single or two shots; five or six received placebo; per-sample allocation not given. Sampling happened 63 days after the first vaccine or placebo injection. The specimen was peripheral blood, collected in a trial of Ad26.COV2.S vaccine versus placebo. Source of these receptors: a person between 18 and 60 years old who received the Ad26.COV2.S COVID-19 vaccine or a placebo.

V gene TRBV5-6 combines with J gene TRBJ1-6; D unresolved. The CDR3 is 16 residues long. Trimming took 4 bases from V and 8 from J, leaving 19 bases between them. Germline CDR1 and CDR2: SGHDT and YYEEEE. The CDR3 bases are TGTGCCAGCAGCCGCAGGCTTGATGGATCGCATTCACCCCTCCACTTT. Encoded protein: CASSRRLDGSHSPLHF.

There are a few counts of this clone. The chain is built from TRBV7-9 and TRBJ2-7; 9 nucleotides agree with TRBD1. The CDR3 is 15 amino acids. Germline CDR1 SEHNR, CDR2 FQNEAQ (reference sequence). V trimming: 5 bases; J trimming: 3 bases; junction bases outside the gene matches: 8. The CDR3 nucleotides read TGTGCCAGCAGCGCGGCGGGACAGGGCGGCTACGAGCAGTACGTC. Translation: CASSAAGQGGYEQYV.

The chain recombines TRBV5-1 with TRBJ1-1, with D unresolved. This CDR3 comprises 14 residues. V was trimmed by 3 bases and J by 4 bases, leaving 13 bases between them. Germline V gives CDR1 SGHRS, CDR2 YFSETQ. The chain's CDR3 is CASSWQPGGTEAFF. Here the CDR3 DNA reads TGCGCCAGCAGCTGGCAACCAGGAGGCACTGAAGCTTTCTTT.

The chain couples TRBV12-3 or TRBV12-4 to TRBJ1-1, with D possibly TRBD1 on 5 matching bases. CDR3 length: 12 residues. V was pared by 3 bases and J by 4 bases, with 6 bases between. DNA of the CDR3: TGTGCCAGCAGTTTTGGGGCCACTGAAGCTTTCTTT. Amino acids: CASSFGATEAFF.

The V gene is TRBV18, the J gene TRBJ1-1; D might be TRBD1 (5 bases). Germline-derived CDR1 and CDR2 are KGHSH and LQKENI. The CDR3 runs to 15 residues. V was shortened by 3 bases and J by 0 bases, with 11 bases between the two germline ends. CDR3 nucleotides: TGTGCCAGCTCACCCCGGGGCACCTTGAACACTGAAGCTTTCTTT. It encodes CASSPRGTLNTEAFF. Based on the CDR3 plus reference TRBV18 and TRBJ1-1, the full variable domain is NAGVMQNPRHLVRRRGQEARLRCSPMKGHSHVYWYRQLPEEGLKFMVYLQKENIIDESGMPKERFSAEFPKEGPSILRIQQVVRGDSAAYFCASSPRGTLNTEAFFGQGTRLTVV.

This chain uses TRBV2 with TRBJ2-3; TRBD2 matches at 13 bases. In germline, CDR1 is SNHLY, CDR2 FYNNEI. This CDR3 is built from 19 residues. V gave up 5 bases and J gave up 1 base; unmatched junction bases: 12. The CDR3 DNA is TGTGCCAGCAGTCCCTTCTCCGGGACTAGCGGGATGGGCACAGATACGCAGTATTTT. Its translation: CASSPFSGTSGMGTDTQYF. Together with reference TRBV2 and TRBJ2-3, the CDR3 gives the full variable domain: EPEVTQTPSHQVTQMGQEVILRCVPISNHLYFYWYRQILGQKVEFLVSFYNNEISEKSEIFDDQFSVERPDGSNFTLKIRSTKLEDSAMYFCASSPFSGTSGMGTDTQYFGPGTRLTVL.

The chain couples TRBV9 to TRBJ1-6, with TRBD1 matching over 12 bases. The CDR3 has 16 amino acids. Germline values: CDR1 SGDLS, CDR2 YYNGEE. V lost 3 bases, J lost 11 bases, and 9 bases stayed unmatched. CDR3 DNA sequence: TGTGCCAGCAGCGCCTCCGGGACAGGGGGCATGGCACCCCTCCACTTT. It is translated as CASSASGTGGMAPLHF. Supplemented by reference TRBV9 and TRBJ1-6, the full variable domain reads DSGVTQTPKHLITATGQRVTLRCSPRSGDLSVYWYQQSLDQGLQFLIQYYNGEERAKGNILERFSAQQFPDLHSELNLSSLELGDSALYFCASSASGTGGMAPLHFGNGTRLTVT.

The V and J genes are TRBV7-2 and TRBJ2-7, with D uncertain. There are 14 residues in the CDR3. Germline V gives CDR1 SGHTA, CDR2 FQGNSA. Trimming removed 5 bases from V and 0 bases from J, with 11 bases in between. The CDR3 is CASSPHLVSYEQYF. The CDR3 DNA sequence: TGTGCCAGCAGCCCCCACCTAGTCTCCTACGAGCAGTACTTC.

This clone was observed a single time. The chain links TRBV28 to TRBJ1-5; no reliable D call. V was trimmed by 7 bases and J by 7 bases, leaving 11 bases between them. CDR1 is MDHEN, CDR2 SYDVKM, per germline. The CDR3 has 12 residues. The CDR3 DNA follows: TGTGCCAGCAACTCGGGCCCCCAGCCCCAGCATTTT. Translating it yields CASNSGPQPQHF. Full variable domain (rest looked up from reference TRBV28 and TRBJ1-5): DVKVTQSSRYLVKRTGEKVFLECVQDMDHENMFWYRQDPGLGLRLIYFSYDVKMKEKGDIPEGYSVSREKKERFSLILESASTNQTSMYLCASNSGPQPQHFGDGTRLSIL.

The CDR3 sequence is CASSFSYEQYV. The CDR3 DNA reads as TGTGCCAGCAGCTTCTCCTACGAGCAGTACGTC. V usage is TRBV5-8 and J usage is TRBJ2-7; D is unclear. There are 11 residues in the CDR3. Germline CDR1 and CDR2: SGHTS and YDEGEE. The V end lost 2 bases, the J end lost 0 bases, and 0 bases lay between the germline ends.

This chain uses TRBV2 with TRBJ2-7; no firm D call. The germline V and J ends were trimmed by 3 bases and 0 bases, with 9 bases remaining between them. CDR3 size: 14 residues. CDR1 and CDR2 from the germline V gene are SNHLY and FYNNEI. CDR3 residues: CASSDLLISYEQYV. The CDR3, as DNA: TGTGCCAGCAGTGACTTGCTTATCTCCTACGAGCAGTACGTC.

V is TRBV3-1 (or the pseudogene TRBV3-2) and J is TRBJ1-1; the match to TRBD1 covers 10 bases. CDR1 and CDR2 (germline): LGHDT, YNNKEL (reference sequence). Trimming removed 6 bases from V and 11 bases from J; junction bases left unmatched: 9. The CDR3 consists of 13 residues. The DNA for the CDR3 is TGTGCCAGCAGAACCAGACAGGGGGCCATGGCTTTCTTT. Protein product: CASRTRQGAMAFF.

This chain uses TRBV6-2 or TRBV6-3 with TRBJ1-5; D possibly corresponds to TRBD1 (6 bases). Germline loops: CDR1 MNHEY, CDR2 SVGEGT. V was shortened by 6 bases and J by 7 bases, with 19 bases between the two germline ends. The length of the CDR3 is 15 residues. The CDR3 DNA sequence: TGTGCCAGCAGCCCCCTCACTACAGGGTTACAGCCCCAGCATTTT. It encodes CASSPLTTGLQPQHF.

This chain joins TRBV9 and TRBJ2-1; D is undetermined. The CDR3 length is 14 residues. Looked up from germline, CDR1 is SGDLS and CDR2 is YYNGEE. V was shortened by 1 base and J by 6 bases, with 11 bases between the two germline ends. This CDR3 is CASSVMTDSNEQFF. The CDR3, as DNA: TGTGCCAGCAGCGTAATGACCGATTCCAATGAGCAGTTCTTC.

This clone was seen more than once but under ten times. The rearrangement joins TRBV4-1 to TRBJ1-2; D is undetermined. The V and J ends lost 6 bases and 4 bases respectively, with 12 bases between them. Germline V gene data show CDR1 as MGHRA and CDR2 as YSYEKL. This CDR3 has 13 amino acids. The CDR3 DNA follows: TGCGCCAGCAGATCCCGGTCAGGCTATGGCTACACCTTC. Translating it yields CASRSRSGYGYTF.